The rows below give T cell receptor beta chains drawn from one sample of a study of blood T cell repertoires in COVID-19. Sequenced by immunoSEQ multiplex PCR; TCRdb stores in-frame clones only, minus some. The repertoire consists of fewer than 200,000 clones, with approximately 77% occurring once and the leading ten covering roughly 20%. Sequencing was done on a sample of PBMCs or T cells enriched from blood (not recorded which). The receptors stem from a man aged 55 to 70 who had recovered from COVID-19. Both conserved end residues are trimmed from each CDR3.

CDR3 protein	V gene	J gene
ASALDAGTFGSPLH	TRBV27	TRBJ1-6
ASSLDSGRVNEQF	TRBV5-4	TRBJ2-1
ASSIAGVSYEQY	TRBV19	TRBJ2-7
ASSFRDRTFPSSYEQY	TRBV13	TRBJ2-7
ASSVVAGGSTGELF	TRBV9	TRBJ2-2
ASSLDSGQTSPLH	TRBV7-3	TRBJ1-6
ASSQTWGLEGTEAF	TRBV14	TRBJ1-1
ASSYIGGTSNQPQH	TRBV6-2/TRBV6-3	TRBJ1-5
ASSQPPSGEQY	TRBV14	TRBJ2-7
ASSPYSGGLQY	TRBV3-1/TRBV3-2	TRBJ2-4
ASSKESQAPQETQY	TRBV21-1	TRBJ2-5
ASSTNTGTSGTGELF	TRBV5-4	TRBJ2-2
ASSPDRDYGYT	TRBV19	TRBJ1-2
ATSRDRTKALDTQY	TRBV15	TRBJ2-3
ATSDPLAGVPNEQF	TRBV24-1	TRBJ2-1
ASSLRGAGFNYGYT	TRBV7-8	TRBJ1-2
ATSKGTGANNSPLH	TRBV15	TRBJ1-6
ASSLRLEAYEQY	TRBV6-5	TRBJ2-7
ASSHPGQVIYEQF	TRBV7-9	TRBJ2-1
ASSLVTNSGASSGANVLT	TRBV7-8	TRBJ2-6
ASSPGGERTDTQY	TRBV11-2	TRBJ2-3
ASVSRELRELF	TRBV12-5	TRBJ2-2
SASLTGSNYGYT	TRBV20-1	TRBJ1-2
ASSPGQGYEQY	TRBV12-3/TRBV12-4	TRBJ2-7
ASRNQESSPLH	TRBV6-1	TRBJ1-6
ASSFYSGSTSYNEQF	TRBV3-1/TRBV3-2	TRBJ2-1
ASSKNQLAASYNEQF	TRBV2	TRBJ2-1
ASGRGDTQY	TRBV27	TRBJ2-3
ASSIDLADPRENEQF	TRBV19	TRBJ2-1
AISDQTGSNTGELF	TRBV10-3	TRBJ2-2
ASSQGWGENTDTQY	TRBV4-1	TRBJ2-3
ASSQVWLRREGYNEQF	TRBV3-1/TRBV3-2	TRBJ2-1
ASSRDSNYEQY	TRBV2	TRBJ2-7
ASSGVVGNTIY	TRBV2	TRBJ1-3
ASSDYTGTGIYEQY	TRBV25-1	TRBJ2-7
ASSYTGAANQPQH	TRBV6-5	TRBJ1-5
ACWGQSSYNEQF	TRBV11-3	TRBJ2-1
ASNERGGGTEAF	TRBV19	TRBJ1-1
SVEDNRRGETQY	TRBV29-1	TRBJ2-5
ASSLGGADTGELF	TRBV7-3	TRBJ2-2
SGRDRLNYGYT	TRBV29-1	TRBJ1-2
ASRPLAGHPDTQY	TRBV9	TRBJ2-3
ASSRIGDRLTAAGNSPLH	TRBV27	TRBJ1-6
ASSLEGAWPQH	TRBV5-1	TRBJ1-5
ASSLASGSSHEQY	TRBV7-9	TRBJ2-7
ATSRDPWPNTQY	TRBV15	TRBJ2-3
ASSDGGQGAGETQY	TRBV7-7	TRBJ2-5